Listed below are T cell receptor beta chains from one sample, sequenced in a study of blood T cell repertoires in COVID-19. Sequencing used immunoSEQ multiplex PCR; TCRdb keeps in-frame clones, though not all of them. The table includes under 300,000 clones, more than 65% detected once. Material: PBMCs or T cells enriched from blood (not recorded which). All receptors derive from a man aged 50-60 years who had recovered from COVID-19. Both conserved end residues are part of each CDR3. The order of the fields is V gene, clone size, J gene, D gene, CDR3 DNA, CDR3 protein. The D gene is left open where the match is weak. Some rows have no size entry. The others give once, few or many, or a class for an expanded clone.

TRBV29-1,few,TRBJ1-4,.,TGCAGCGTTGTCGCAACTAATGAAAAACTGTTTTTT,CSVVATNEKLFF
TRBV19,.,TRBJ2-1,.,TGTGCCAGTAGCCCGGACTTAAGCTCCTACAATGAGCAGTTCTTC,CASSPDLSSYNEQFF
TRBV19,few,TRBJ1-1,TRBD1,TGTGCCAGTAGTGCCCGGGACAGGGGGCTTTTTATCGACACTGAAGCTTTCTTT,CASSARDRGLFIDTEAFF
TRBV18,once,TRBJ1-6,TRBD1,TGTGCCAGCTCACTCCGGGACAGAGATTCACCCCTCCACTTT,CASSLRDRDSPLHF
TRBV28,once,TRBJ2-1,TRBD2,TGTGCCAGCAGGCTCACTAGCGGCCCGAGCTCCTACAATGAGCAGTTCTTC,CASRLTSGPSSYNEQFF
TRBV18,.,TRBJ2-5,.,TGTGCCAGCTCACCTGGGAGACAAATGAAGACCCAGTACTTC,CASSPGRQMKTQYF
TRBV30,.,TRBJ2-5,.,TGTGCCTGGAGTAAGGGGACTGGGCAAGAGACCCAGTACTTC,CAWSKGTGQETQYF
TRBV7-6,few,TRBJ1-2,.,TGTGCCAGCAGCCCGGGCGGGACGCAAGCTAACTATGGCTACACCTTC,CASSPGGTQANYGYTF
TRBV11-2,.,TRBJ1-4,TRBD1,TGTGCCAGCAGCTTAGGCGGGACAGTGAATGAAAAACTGTTTTTT,CASSLGGTVNEKLFF
TRBV5-5,.,TRBJ2-3,.,TGTGCCAGCAGCTCAGACTTGGGAGATACGCAGTATTTT,CASSSDLGDTQYF
TRBV23-1,.,TRBJ2-3,.,TGCGCCAGCAGTCTCCGCGGAGTGGCAGATACGCAGTATTTT,CASSLRGVADTQYF
TRBV21-1,.,TRBJ2-7,.,TGTGCCAGCAGCAACGGACTAGCGGTCTCCTACGAGCAGTACTTC,CASSNGLAVSYEQYF
TRBV7-8,.,TRBJ1-5,.,TGTGCCAGCAGCTTACGCTCGGGAGGTAGCAATCAGCCCCAGCATTTT,CASSLRSGGSNQPQHF
TRBV19,.,TRBJ2-7,TRBD1,TGTGCCAGTAGTATAGAAGGGGGACAGGTCTACGAGCAGTACTTC,CASSIEGGQVYEQYF
TRBV19,.,TRBJ1-6,.,TGTGCCAATCCGCCCCGGTTTTACTATAATTCACCCCTCCACTTT,CANPPRFYYNSPLHF
TRBV4-2,.,TRBJ1-6,TRBD1,TGTGCCAGCAGCCAAGGACCGACAGGGGATAATTCACCCCTCCACTTT,CASSQGPTGDNSPLHF
TRBV6-2/TRBV6-3,.,TRBJ2-6,.,TGTGCCAGCAGTTGGGCCGGGGCCAACGTCCTGACTTTC,CASSWAGANVLTF
TRBV28,.,TRBJ1-5,.,TGTGCCAGCAGATCGCCGGTAGCAGGGCATCAGCCCCAGCATTTT,CASRSPVAGHQPQHF
TRBV5-1,once,TRBJ1-5,.,TGCGCCAGCAGCCCATGGACAGAAAGCAATCAGCCCCAGCATTTT,CASSPWTESNQPQHF
TRBV5-1,.,TRBJ2-5,TRBD1,TGCGCCAGCAACAGGGCCGGACAGGGGCACGCCCAGTACTTC,CASNRAGQGHAQYF
TRBV27,.,TRBJ1-2,TRBD1,TGTGCCAGCAGTTTCACCCAGGGGGGTGGCTACACCTTC,CASSFTQGGGYTF
TRBV6-5,.,TRBJ2-7,TRBD1,TGTGCCAGCGGACGGGGACAGGGCACCTACGAGCAGTACTTC,CASGRGQGTYEQYF
TRBV27,.,TRBJ1-2,.,TGTGCCAGCAGTTTATCTATGCGGGCTAACTATGGCTACACCTTC,CASSLSMRANYGYTF
TRBV5-1,.,TRBJ2-7,TRBD1,TGCGCCAGCTCGGGACAGGGCGACTACGAGCAGTACTTC,CASSGQGDYEQYF
TRBV12-3/TRBV12-4,.,TRBJ1-2,.,TGTGCCAGCACCCCGGGGGGATATGGCTACACCTTC,CASTPGGYGYTF
TRBV7-9,once,TRBJ1-4,.,TGTGCCAGCAGCCGGGGTGCTAATGAAAAACTGTTTTTT,CASSRGANEKLFF
TRBV7-8,.,TRBJ1-1,.,TGTGCCAGCAGCTTAGATCCGGGGAGCCCTGAAGCTTTCTTT,CASSLDPGSPEAFF
TRBV28,.,TRBJ1-1,.,TGTGCCAGCACTTCCCAGGGGAGGGGAACTGAAGCTTTCTTT,CASTSQGRGTEAFF
TRBV5-1,.,TRBJ1-5,.,TGCGCCAGCAGCCCGACTGGGGGGAATCAGCCCCAGCATTTT,CASSPTGGNQPQHF
TRBV7-2,.,TRBJ2-3,TRBD2,TGTGCCAGCAGCCTAGCGGGGAGCTGGGCAGATACGCAGTATTTT,CASSLAGSWADTQYF
TRBV19,.,TRBJ2-1,.,TGTGCCAGTAGTATTCGGGAGAAGCAGTTCTTC,CASSIREKQFF
TRBV5-6,.,TRBJ2-5,TRBD1,TGTGCCAGCAGACAGGGGAGAGAGACCCAGTACTTC,CASRQGRETQYF
TRBV19,.,TRBJ1-2,.,TGTGCCAGTAGTATCCGCCCTCGGCTTCGGGGAGACTATGGCTACACCTTC,CASSIRPRLRGDYGYTF
TRBV29-1,few,TRBJ1-2,.,TGCAGCGTTGACGCGGGGAACGCTGGGGGCTACACCTTC,CSVDAGNAGGYTF
TRBV27,.,TRBJ1-1,TRBD1,TGTGCCAGCAGCCCGGAGGACAGGGTATATACTGAAGCTTTCTTT,CASSPEDRVYTEAFF
TRBV25-1,once,TRBJ1-4,TRBD1,TGTGCCAGCAGTGAAATAGACAGGGATAATGAAAAACTGTTTTTT,CASSEIDRDNEKLFF
TRBV24-1,.,TRBJ2-1,.,TGTGCCACCAGTGATTCCTTACAGGGCCGGAATGAGCAGTTCTTC,CATSDSLQGRNEQFF
TRBV6-5,.,TRBJ1-3,.,TGTGCCAGCCAGGGTTTCAGGTCTGGAAACACCATATATTTT,CASQGFRSGNTIYF
TRBV19,.,TRBJ2-7,.,TGTGCCAGTAGTAGCGGACATCCAAACGAGCAGTACTTC,CASSSGHPNEQYF
TRBV4-3,.,TRBJ2-5,.,TGCGCCAGCAGCGCTCGCCCAGTAGAAAGGGGAGAGACCCAGTACTTC,CASSARPVERGETQYF
TRBV5-1,.,TRBJ2-3,TRBD2,TGCGCCAGCAGCTTGGCCGGGAGACTAGCGGTCCCAGATACGCAGTATTTT,CASSLAGRLAVPDTQYF
TRBV13,.,TRBJ2-5,.,TGTGCCAGCAGCTTAGTTGGTTTTGGACTAATCGAGACCCAGTACTTC,CASSLVGFGLIETQYF
TRBV28,once,TRBJ2-2,.,TGTGCCAGCAGTTTGGGGCCCCGGGAGCTGTTTTTT,CASSLGPRELFF
TRBV7-3,.,TRBJ2-1,TRBD2,TGTGCCAGCAGTGCGACTAGCGGGAGGGGTAATGAGCAGTTCTTC,CASSATSGRGNEQFF
TRBV7-6,.,TRBJ2-2,TRBD2,TGTGCCAGCAGCTTAGAGGGACTAGCGGGGCTTCGGAACGGGGAGCTGTTTTTT,CASSLEGLAGLRNGELFF
TRBV2,.,TRBJ1-1,.,TGTGCCAGCTCCAGGGGTGGGGGGAACACTGAAGCTTTCTTT,CASSRGGGNTEAFF
TRBV18,.,TRBJ1-2,TRBD1,TGTGCCAGCTCACCACCTAGGACAGGGAACTATGGCTACACCTTC,CASSPPRTGNYGYTF
TRBV11-2,.,TRBJ1-2,TRBD1,TGTGCCAGCAGCCCCGGGACAGTACATCACCCCTCCCCCTTTGGAGGCTACACCTTC,CASSPGTVHHPSPFGGYTF
TRBV14,.,TRBJ2-7,.,TGTGCCAGCAGCCAATCCCCTACAGGGAGCGAGCAGTACTTC,CASSQSPTGSEQYF
TRBV6-2/TRBV6-3,.,TRBJ2-5,.,TGTGCCAGCAGTTCCGTCCAGGAAACAGGGTGGCGGGAGACCCAGTACTTC,CASSSVQETGWRETQYF
TRBV28,.,TRBJ1-5,.,TGTGCCAGCAGTTCCCCAGGGCGGGGGCCCCAGCATTTT,CASSSPGRGPQHF
TRBV18,.,TRBJ2-3,TRBD2,TGTGCCAGCTCACCACCGGTACGGGAGGGCCGGGAGCAGTATTTT,CASSPPVREGREQYF
TRBV5-4,.,TRBJ2-7,TRBD1,TGTGCCAGCAGCTCGACAGGGTTGAAGCAGTACTTC,CASSSTGLKQYF
TRBV12-5,.,TRBJ2-1,.,TGTGCTAGTGGTTTGTCGATAGGACAGAGATACAATGAGCAGTTCTTC,CASGLSIGQRYNEQFF
TRBV18,few,TRBJ2-1,TRBD2,TGTGCCAGCTCACCAATAAGCGGGAGTCGGGATGAGCAGTTCTTC,CASSPISGSRDEQFF
TRBV12-3/TRBV12-4,.,TRBJ1-1,.,TGTGCCAGCAGTTTAGTCGGGGGCACTGAAGCTTTCTTT,CASSLVGGTEAFF
TRBV7-2,once,TRBJ2-4,TRBD1,TGTGCCAGCAGCTTAGGACCGACAGGGTTGGACATTCAGTACTTC,CASSLGPTGLDIQYF